This T cell receptor beta chain was obtained from a study of human T cells and chemical hapten exposure. Findings and limits, study-wide: There was no change with DPC sensitization in TCRs above 1 in 1000 frequency. Donor immune responses may differ from healthy people's, since all donors had alopecia.

This clonotype was observed many times. Its antigen remains unknown. TCRdb processed the RACE reads anew with MiXCR; each CDR3 protein has one entry. Among roughly 180,000 distinct CDR3 sequences listed, 13% to 15% were seen once. Specified time point: patch test 1, 2 weeks after DPC sensitization. Treatment reported: therapeutic diphenylcyclopropenone sensitization with weekly scalp DPC. The CDR3 is 18 amino acids. The V end lost 4 bases, the J end lost 3 bases, and 19 bases lay between the germline ends. Germline values: CDR1 MNHNS, CDR2 SASEGT. V is TRBV6-1 and J is TRBJ1-6; D call uncertain. The sequence was collected from a woman under 40 with alopecia areata. Some clones in this sample may be carry-over from other donors' samples. Sample: whole blood, taken in connection with sensitization to the hapten diphenylcyclopropenone (DPC). The CDR3 reads CASSGESGEPFYNSPLHF. The CDR3, as DNA: TGTGCCAGCAGTGGTGAATCAGGTGAACCGTTCTATAATTCACCCCTCCACTTT.